This TCR beta chain was sequenced during a study of T cell responses to AZD1222 COVID-19 vaccine. Second-dose schedules of about 4 or about 12 weeks were combined. There are 14 residues in the CDR3. The germline V and J ends were trimmed by 0 bases and 4 bases, with 9 bases remaining between them. CDR1 is WNHNN and CDR2 is SYGVQD in the germline V gene (reference sequence). A word on this clone: Its target is unknown.

Overall study results and limits: Donors were chiefly white British, with a greater number of females, and clonal diversity was perhaps underestimated. Variant regions that are unmutated are reportedly the target of nearly half of spike-specific TCRs. Seropositive AZD1222 recipients at baseline numbered only five to seven.

TCRdb's table, derived via immunoSEQ multiplex PCR, lists solely in-frame clones and lacks some. In the table there are about 170,000 clones, approximately 88% of which are singletons. The chain has TRBV10-1 and TRBJ1-1; D gene uncertain. The receptor comes from an adult who received the AZD1222 COVID-19 vaccine. The starting material was peripheral blood, obtained 28 days after the second AZD1222 dose. The chain's CDR3 is CASSESGALTEAFF. The CDR3 DNA sequence: TGCGCCAGCAGTGAGTCGGGTGCCCTCACTGAAGCTTTCTTT.